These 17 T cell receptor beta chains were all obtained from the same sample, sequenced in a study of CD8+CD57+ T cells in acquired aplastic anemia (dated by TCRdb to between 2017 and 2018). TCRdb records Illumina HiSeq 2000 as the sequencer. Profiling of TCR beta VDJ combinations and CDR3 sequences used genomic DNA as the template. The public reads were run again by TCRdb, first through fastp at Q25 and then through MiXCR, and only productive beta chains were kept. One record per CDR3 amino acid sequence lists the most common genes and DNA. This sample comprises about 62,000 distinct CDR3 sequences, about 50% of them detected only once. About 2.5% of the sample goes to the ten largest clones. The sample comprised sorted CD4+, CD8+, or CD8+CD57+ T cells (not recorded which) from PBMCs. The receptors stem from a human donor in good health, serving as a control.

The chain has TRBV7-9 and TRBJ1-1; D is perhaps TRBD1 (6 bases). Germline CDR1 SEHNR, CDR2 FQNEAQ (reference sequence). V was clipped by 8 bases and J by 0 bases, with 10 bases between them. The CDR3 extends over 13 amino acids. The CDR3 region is CASERTVNTEAFF. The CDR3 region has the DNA TGTGCCAGCGAGAGGACAGTGAACACTGAAGCTTTCTTT. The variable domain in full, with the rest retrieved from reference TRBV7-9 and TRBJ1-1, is DTGVSQNPRHKITKRGQNVTFRCDPISEHNRLYWYRQTLGQGPEFLTYFQNEAQLEKSRLLSDRFSAERPKGSFSTLEIQRTEQGDSAMYLCASERTVNTEAFFGQGTRLTVV.

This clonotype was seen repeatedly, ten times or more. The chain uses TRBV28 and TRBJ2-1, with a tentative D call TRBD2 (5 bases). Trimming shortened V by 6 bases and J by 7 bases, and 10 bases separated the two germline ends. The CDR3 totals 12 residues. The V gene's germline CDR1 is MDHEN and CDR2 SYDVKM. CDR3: CASRRTSNEQFF. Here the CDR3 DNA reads TGTGCCAGCAGGCGCACTAGTAATGAGCAGTTCTTC.

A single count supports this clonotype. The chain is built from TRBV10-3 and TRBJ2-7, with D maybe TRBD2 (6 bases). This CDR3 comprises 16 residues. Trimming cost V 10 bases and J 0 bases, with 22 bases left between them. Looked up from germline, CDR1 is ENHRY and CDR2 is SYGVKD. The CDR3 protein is CASRLDHGSSSYEQYF. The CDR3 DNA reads TGTGCCAGCAGACTAGACCATGGGTCCAGCTCCTACGAGCAGTACTTC.

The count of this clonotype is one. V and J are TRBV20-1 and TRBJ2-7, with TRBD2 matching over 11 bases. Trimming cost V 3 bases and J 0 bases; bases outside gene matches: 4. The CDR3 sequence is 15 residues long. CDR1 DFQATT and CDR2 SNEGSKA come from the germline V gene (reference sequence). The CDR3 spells CSARGGTSGSYEQYF. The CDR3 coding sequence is TGCAGTGCTAGGGGGGGGACTAGCGGCTCCTACGAGCAGTACTTC.

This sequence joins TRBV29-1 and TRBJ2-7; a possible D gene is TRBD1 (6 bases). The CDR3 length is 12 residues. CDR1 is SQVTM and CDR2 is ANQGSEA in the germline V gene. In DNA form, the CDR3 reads TGCAGTCGCGCCGGGACAAACTACGAGCAGTACTTC. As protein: CSRAGTNYEQYF.

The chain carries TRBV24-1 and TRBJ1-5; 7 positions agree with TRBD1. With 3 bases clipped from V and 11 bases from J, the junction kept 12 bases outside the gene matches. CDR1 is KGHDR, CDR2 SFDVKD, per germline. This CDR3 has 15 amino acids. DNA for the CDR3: TGTGCCACCAGTGATCCCCTAAGGGGGCGAGAGACCCAGCATTTT. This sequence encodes CATSDPLRGRETQHF.

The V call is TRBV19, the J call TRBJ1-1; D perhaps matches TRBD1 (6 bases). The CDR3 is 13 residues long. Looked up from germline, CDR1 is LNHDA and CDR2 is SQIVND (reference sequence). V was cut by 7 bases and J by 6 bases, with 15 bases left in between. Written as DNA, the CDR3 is TGTGCCAGTATAGAACAGGGTTTCTCTGAAGCTTTCTTT. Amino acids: CASIEQGFSEAFF. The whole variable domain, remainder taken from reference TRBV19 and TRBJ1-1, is DGGITQSPKYLFRKEGQNVTLSCEQNLNHDAMYWYRQDPGQGLRLIYYSQIVNDFQKGDIAEGYSVSREKKESFPLTVTSAQKNPTAFYLCASIEQGFSEAFFGQGTRLTVV.

CDR3 region: CATSASGSVETQYF. In DNA, the CDR3 is TGTGCCACCAGTGCCAGCGGGAGCGTAGAGACCCAGTACTTC. This rearrangement joins TRBV24-1 to TRBJ2-5, with 8 positions matching TRBD2. V dropped 5 bases and J dropped 4; count of bases not matched to a gene: 5. This CDR3 has 14 residues. Germline lookup yields CDR1 KGHDR and CDR2 SFDVKD.

The CDR3, as DNA: TGCAGCGTTGACCTCGCCCCCACTGAAGCTTTCTTT. It yields the protein CSVDLAPTEAFF. This rearrangement joins TRBV29-1 to TRBJ1-1; D gene ambiguous. V lost 3 bases and J lost 4, with 9 bases in between. Per germline, CDR1 SQVTM and CDR2 ANQGSEA. The length of the CDR3 is 12 residues.

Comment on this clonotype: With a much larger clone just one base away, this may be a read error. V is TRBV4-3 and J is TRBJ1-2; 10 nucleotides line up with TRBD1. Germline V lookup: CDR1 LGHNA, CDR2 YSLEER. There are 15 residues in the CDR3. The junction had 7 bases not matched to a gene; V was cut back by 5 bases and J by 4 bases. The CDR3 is CASSVRTGGTYGYTF. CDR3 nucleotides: TGCGCCAGCAGCGTTCGGACAGGGGGAACCTATGGCTACACCTTC.

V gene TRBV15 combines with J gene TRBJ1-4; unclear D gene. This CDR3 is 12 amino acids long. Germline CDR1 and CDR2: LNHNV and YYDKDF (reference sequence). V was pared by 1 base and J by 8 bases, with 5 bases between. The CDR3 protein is CATSRAYEKLFF. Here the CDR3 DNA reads TGTGCCACCAGCAGAGCATACGAAAAACTGTTTTTT.

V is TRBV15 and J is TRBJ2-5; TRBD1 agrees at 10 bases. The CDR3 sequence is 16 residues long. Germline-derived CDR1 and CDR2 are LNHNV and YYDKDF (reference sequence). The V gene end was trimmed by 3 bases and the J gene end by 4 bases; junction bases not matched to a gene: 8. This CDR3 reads CATSSRGQGFRETQYF. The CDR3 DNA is TGTGCCACCAGCAGTAGGGGACAGGGGTTTCGAGAGACCCAGTACTTC. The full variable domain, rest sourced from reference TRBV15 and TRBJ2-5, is DAMVIQNPRYQVTQFGKPVTLSCSQTLNHNVMYWYQQKSSQAPKLLFHYYDKDFNNEADTPDNFQSRRPNTSFCFLDIRSPGLGDTAMYLCATSSRGQGFRETQYFGPGTRLLVL.

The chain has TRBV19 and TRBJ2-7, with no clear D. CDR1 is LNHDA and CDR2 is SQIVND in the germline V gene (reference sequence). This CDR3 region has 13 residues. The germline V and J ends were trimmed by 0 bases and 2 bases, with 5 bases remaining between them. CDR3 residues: CASSIEAAYEQYF. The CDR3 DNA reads TGTGCCAGTAGTATAGAGGCAGCCTACGAGCAGTACTTC.

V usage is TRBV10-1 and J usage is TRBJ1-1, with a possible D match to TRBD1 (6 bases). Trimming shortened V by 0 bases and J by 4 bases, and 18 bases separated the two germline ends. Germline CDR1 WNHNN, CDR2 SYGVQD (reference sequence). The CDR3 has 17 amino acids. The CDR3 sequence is CASSESPGGLGVTEAFF. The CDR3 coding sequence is TGCGCCAGCAGTGAGTCGCCGGGGGGCCTGGGAGTCACTGAAGCTTTCTTT.

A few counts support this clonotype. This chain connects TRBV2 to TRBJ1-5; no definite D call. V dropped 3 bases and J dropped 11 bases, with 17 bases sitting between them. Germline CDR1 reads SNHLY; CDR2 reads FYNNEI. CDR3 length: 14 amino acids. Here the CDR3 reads CASSEGVTTETQHF. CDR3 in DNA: TGTGCCAGCAGTGAGGGAGTCACCACCGAGACCCAGCATTTT.

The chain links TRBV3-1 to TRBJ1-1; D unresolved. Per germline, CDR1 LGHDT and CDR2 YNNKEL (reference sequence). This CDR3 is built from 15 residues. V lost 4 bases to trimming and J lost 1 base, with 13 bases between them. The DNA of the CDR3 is TGTGCCAGCAGCCCGTTATCCGGGGAGAACACTGAAGCTTTCTTT. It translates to CASSPLSGENTEAFF.

This CDR3 reads CASSPQGGEAFF. The CDR3 DNA reads TGTGCCAGCAGCCCCCAGGGAGGTGAAGCTTTCTTT. The chain combines TRBV7-2 with TRBJ1-1; D perhaps matches TRBD1 (5 bases). The CDR3 has 12 residues. Per germline, CDR1 SGHTA and CDR2 FQGNSA. V gave up 5 bases and J gave up 7 bases, with 11 bases separating them. Full variable domain (outside the CDR3, taken from reference TRBV7-2 and TRBJ1-1): GAGVSQSPSNKVTEKGKDVELRCDPISGHTALYWYRQSLGQGLEFLIYFQGNSAPDKSGLPSDRFSAERTGGSVSTLTIQRTQQEDSAVYLCASSPQGGEAFFGQGTRLTVV.